What follows are 17 T cell receptor beta chains derived from one specimen sequenced in a study of naive and memory T cell subsets. Two oligonucleotides, mixed equimolar, formed the beta constant-region primer covering TRBC1 and TRBC2. TCRdb re-derived calls from the UMI-ligation and nested PCR reads in MiXCR, one entry per CDR3 protein. The sample lists some 150,000 distinct CDR3 sequences, about 15% occurring once. Material: naive CD4+ T cells from blood. Every receptor here comes from a human donor in good health.

This sequence joins TRBV12-3 or TRBV12-4 and TRBJ2-7, with 11 bases that match TRBD2. This CDR3 has 16 amino acids. J lost 0 bases, V lost 6 bases, and 7 bases had no gene match. As DNA, the CDR3 is TGTGCCAGCAGGCGGACGGGACTAGCGGTCTCCTACGAGCAGTACTTC. Its protein product is CASRRTGLAVSYEQYF.

In its sample, this clonotype was seen a few times. The rearrangement links TRBV2 to TRBJ1-4; TRBD1 aligns across 7 bases. Germline V gene sequence: CDR1 SNHLY, CDR2 FYNNEI. CDR3 size: 15 residues. The trim removed 4 bases at V and 3 bases at J, leaving 5 bases unmatched. This CDR3 is CASSGRQGPNEKLFF. Written as DNA, the CDR3 is TGTGCCAGCAGTGGCCGACAGGGACCTAATGAAAAACTGTTTTTT.

This clonotype was picked up a small number of times. The chain carries TRBV20-1 and TRBJ2-7, with 10 bases lining up with TRBD2. With 3 bases clipped from V and 4 bases from J, the junction kept 9 bases outside the gene matches. The CDR3 loop spans 15 amino acids. Germline V CDR1 and CDR2: DFQATT, SNEGSKA (reference sequence). The CDR3 sequence is CSARGASGSIYEQYF. The CDR3 coding sequence is TGCAGTGCTAGGGGAGCTAGCGGGAGTATATACGAGCAGTACTTC.

The rearrangement uses TRBV2 and TRBJ2-5, with 7 bases fitting TRBD2. The V gene's germline CDR1 is SNHLY and CDR2 FYNNEI. The CDR3 loop spans 15 amino acids. The J segment lost 5 bases and the V segment lost 6 bases, leaving 12 bases of the junction unmatched. The CDR3 protein is CASSVARGSLETQYF. CDR3 nucleotide sequence: TGTGCCAGCAGCGTGGCGCGCGGGAGCCTTGAGACCCAGTACTTC. Variable domain in full (rest from reference TRBV2 and TRBJ2-5): EPEVTQTPSHQVTQMGQEVILRCVPISNHLYFYWYRQILGQKVEFLVSFYNNEISEKSEIFDDQFSVERPDGSNFTLKIRSTKLEDSAMYFCASSVARGSLETQYFGPGTRLLVL.

This clonotype has a count of ten or more. In DNA form, the CDR3 reads TGTGCCAGCAGGGAAATAGCGGGCAATCAGCCCCAGCATTTT. This translates into CASREIAGNQPQHF. V usage is TRBV6-1 and J usage is TRBJ1-5; D uncertain. CDR1 and CDR2 (germline): MNHNS, SASEGT. V lost 6 bases, J lost 2 bases, and 11 bases lay in between. The CDR3 totals 14 residues.

This clonotype was observed a few times. The chain has TRBV20-1 and TRBJ2-5; 7 bases match TRBD2. The CDR3 consists of 15 residues. The V segment lost 5 bases and the J segment 2 bases; nucleotides outside the gene matches: 11. Germline assignment: CDR1 DFQATT and CDR2 SNEGSKA (reference sequence). CDR3 residues: CSAQSGTRLQETQYF. The CDR3 DNA reads TGCAGTGCTCAAAGCGGGACGAGGCTTCAAGAGACCCAGTACTTC.

This clonotype was detected only a few times. The chain joins TRBV5-1 to TRBJ1-1; D unresolved. This CDR3 is 15 amino acids long. Germline CDR1 reads SGHRS; CDR2 reads YFSETQ. Trimming took 4 bases from V and 3 from J, leaving 16 bases between them. The CDR3 here is CASSIDGPSDTEAFF. CDR3 bases: TGCGCCAGCAGCATCGACGGGCCGTCCGACACTGAAGCTTTCTTT.

This clonotype appeared a few times. This chain connects TRBV7-2 to TRBJ1-3; 8 bases are shared with TRBD1. The CDR3 is made up of 19 amino acids. CDR1 and CDR2 from the germline V gene are SGHTA and FQGNSA. Losses at the gene ends were 3 bases for V and 0 bases for J; bases not matched to a gene: 13. DNA of the CDR3: TGTGCCAGCAGCTTGCGGACAGGGACCTACTCAACCTCTGGAAACACCATATATTTT. It codes for CASSLRTGTYSTSGNTIYF. The full variable domain, in which reference TRBV7-2 and TRBJ1-3 provide the parts outside the CDR3, is GAGVSQSPSNKVTEKGKDVELRCDPISGHTALYWYRQSLGQGLEFLIYFQGNSAPDKSGLPSDRFSAERTGGSVSTLTIQRTQQEDSAVYLCASSLRTGTYSTSGNTIYFGEGSWLTVV.

This clonotype showed up many times. The chain recombines TRBV7-2 with TRBJ2-1; TRBD1 matches 7 bases. The trim removed 5 bases at V and 4 bases at J, leaving 11 bases unmatched. CDR3 length: 16 amino acids. CDR1 and CDR2 from the germline V gene are SGHTA and FQGNSA. The CDR3 loop is CASSGQGGLAYNEQFF. The CDR3 region has the DNA TGTGCCAGCAGCGGCCAAGGGGGCCTGGCTTACAATGAGCAGTTCTTC.

This clonotype was picked up many times. The gene calls are TRBV29-1 and TRBJ2-5, with 11 nucleotides matching TRBD2. From germline, CDR1 is SQVTM and CDR2 ANQGSEA. The V and J ends lost 7 bases and 5 bases, in that order; junction bases with no gene match: 15. CDR3 length: 16 residues. CDR3 region: CSANPGTSGQGETQYF. The CDR3 coding sequence is TGCAGCGCCAACCCCGGGACTAGCGGCCAGGGGGAGACCCAGTACTTC.

V usage is TRBV2 and J usage is TRBJ1-3; maybe TRBD1 (5 bases). The germline gives CDR1 SNHLY, CDR2 FYNNEI. The CDR3 totals 14 residues. The V end was cut by 4 bases, the J end by 2 bases, with 9 bases between. CDR3 in amino acids: CASSAQGAGNTIYF. In DNA form, the CDR3 reads TGTGCCAGCAGTGCCCAGGGAGCTGGAAACACCATATATTTT.

The table lists this clonotype with a few counts. This chain joins TRBV6-5 and TRBJ1-5; D not resolved. CDR3 length: 14 amino acids. V was cut by 4 bases and J by 5 bases, with 12 bases left in between. Germline assignment: CDR1 MNHEY and CDR2 SVGAGI. The CDR3 region is CASSLVGFDQPQHF. The DNA for the CDR3 is TGTGCCAGCAGTTTAGTAGGGTTCGATCAGCCCCAGCATTTT.

V usage is TRBV20-1 and J usage is TRBJ2-7, with D hard to call. This CDR3 comprises 14 residues. V dropped 6 bases and J dropped 0 bases, with 15 bases sitting between them. Germline V lookup: CDR1 DFQATT, CDR2 SNEGSKA (reference sequence). The CDR3: CSANSHWTSYEQYF. The CDR3 nucleotides are TGCAGTGCCAATTCCCACTGGACCTCCTACGAGCAGTACTTC.

This clonotype was counted many times. V is TRBV2 and J is TRBJ2-7; D remains unclear. Deletions cut 6 bases from V and 7 bases from J, with 16 bases between. This CDR3 is built from 13 residues. Germline loops: CDR1 SNHLY, CDR2 FYNNEI. CDR3 sequence reads: CASRAGPAREQYF. The CDR3 DNA follows: TGTGCCAGCAGGGCCGGACCGGCTCGTGAGCAGTACTTC.

Many counts were recorded for this clonotype. This CDR3 reads CASSHGGTDNEQFF. The CDR3 DNA reads as TGTGCCAGCAGCCACGGAGGGACTGACAATGAGCAGTTCTTC. The rearrangement links TRBV3-1 to TRBJ2-1, with TRBD2 as a possible D gene (6 bases). Germline CDR1 is LGHDT and CDR2 is YNNKEL (reference sequence). The CDR3 totals 14 residues. Trimming cost V 3 bases and J 5 bases, with 11 bases left between them.

The chain uses TRBV6-2 or TRBV6-3 and TRBJ1-5; 8 bases align to TRBD1. CDR1 and CDR2 from the germline V gene are MNHEY and SVGEGT. V lost 5 bases to trimming and J lost 1 base; unmatched junction nucleotides: 7. The length of the CDR3 is 16 residues. The DNA of the CDR3 is TGTGCCAGCAGTGACCCCCGACAGGGGAGCAATCAGCCCCAGCATTTT. It is translated as CASSDPRQGSNQPQHF.

The CDR3 reads CASSYSISVAGRTEAFF. The DNA for the CDR3 is TGTGCCAGCAGTTACTCGATAAGCGTGGCAGGACGGACTGAAGCTTTCTTT. The V and J genes are TRBV6-2 or TRBV6-3 and TRBJ1-1, with D uncertain. CDR1 MNHEY and CDR2 SVGEGT come from the germline V gene. V was pared by 0 bases and J by 5 bases, with 19 bases between. The CDR3 runs to 17 residues.